The T cell receptor (beta chain) described here comes from a study of T cells in Graves' hyperthyroidism and ophthalmopathy. Overall study context: Peripheral blood collection took place at initial diagnosis, before any treatment.

Not enrolled were patients with uncontrolled infection, other autoimmune disease, pregnancy or lactation. The authors obtained PBMCs from more than 8 ml of fresh peripheral blood. Germline values: CDR1 MGHRA, CDR2 YSYEKL. V was trimmed by 9 bases and J by 6 bases, leaving 23 bases between them. The CDR3 totals 16 residues. RNA transcripts gave rise to amplified TCR beta CDR3 regions. Researchers ran a first-round RT-PCR on the TCR CDR3 using the HTBI primer set. TCRdb used MiXCR to reprocess the multiplex PCR reads, holding one entry per CDR3 protein. The sample holds 350,000 or so distinct CDR3 sequences, approximately 18% seen once. Study-level results: Most thyroid clonotypes with frequency above 0.001 were detected in blood.

Comments on this clonotype: Its specificity is unknown.

The sequencing input was blood. The sequence derives from a woman in her forties or fifties with Graves' hyperthyroidism. V gene TRBV4-1 combines with J gene TRBJ2-2, with D possibly being TRBD2 (5 bases). The CDR3 DNA reads as TGCGCCAGTCGGGGAATGACCGGGATGTCTGCCGGGGAGCTGTTTTTT. It yields the protein CASRGMTGMSAGELFF.